This paragraph covers one T cell receptor beta chain sequence. These data come from a study of OX40 agonist ivuxolimab in advanced cancers. Whole-study context: Each patient was given ivuxolimab into a vein every 2 weeks, at 0.01 to 10 mg/kg.

The CDR3 is 10 amino acids. V was trimmed by 11 bases and J by 7 bases, leaving 9 bases between them. Germline CDR1 is LNHDA and CDR2 is SQIVND (reference sequence). Data came from immunoSEQ multiplex PCR; TCRdb stores just in-frame clones and leaves some out. This table has roughly 50,000 clones, approximately 84% appearing once. Sample: CD4+ or CD8+ T cells sorted from blood, taken in a trial of the OX40 agonist ivuxolimab. J is TRBJ2-1 and V is TRBV19; D uncertain. The source is an adult with an advanced solid tumor such as melanoma, head and neck, liver or kidney cancer. The CDR3 loop reads CAGFLNEQFF. In DNA, the CDR3 is TGTGCCGGATTTTTAAATGAGCAGTTCTTC.